This entry features one T cell receptor beta chain sequence. This specimen belongs to a study of OX40 agonist ivuxolimab in advanced cancers. The table came from immunoSEQ multiplex PCR; TCRdb's copy has only in-frame clones and leaves some out. The sample lists 5,500 to 6,000 clones, just under 70% occurring once. The CDR3 runs 14 residues. Germline V gene data show CDR1 as MNHNY and CDR2 as SVGAGI (reference sequence). The V end lost 0 bases, the J end lost 5 bases, and 11 bases lay between the germline ends. The source is an adult with an advanced solid tumor such as melanoma, head and neck, liver or kidney cancer. Sequencing used CD4+ or CD8+ T cells sorted from blood, obtained in a trial of the OX40 agonist ivuxolimab. V and J are TRBV6-6 and TRBJ2-7; D may be TRBD1 (6 bases). The chain's CDR3 is CASSYSLNRDEQYF. DNA for the CDR3: TGTGCCAGCAGTTACTCGTTGAACAGGGACGAGCAGTACTTC.